Below, 6 T cell receptor beta chains from the same sample are listed, as sequenced in a study of blood T cell repertoires in COVID-19. This table comes from immunoSEQ multiplex PCR, and its TCRdb copy is limited to in-frame clones, with some not included. The data contain hundreds of thousands of clones, approximately 82% of them singletons. Sequenced material: peripheral blood. Every receptor here comes from a woman of 80 years or more with acute or convalescent COVID-19.

V is TRBV3-1 (or the pseudogene TRBV3-2) and J is TRBJ1-1; 7 bases are a match to TRBD1. V lost 1 base, J lost 4 bases, and 6 bases stayed unmatched. This CDR3 contains 15 residues. CDR1 is LGHDT, CDR2 YNNKEL, per germline (reference sequence). Here the CDR3 DNA reads TGTGCCAGCAGCCAAGGGACAGGTGACCTCACTGAAGCTTTCTTT. Translating it yields CASSQGTGDLTEAFF.

The V and J genes are TRBV18 and TRBJ1-5, with a tentative D call TRBD1 (5 bases). Per the germline V gene, CDR1 is KGHSH and CDR2 is LQKENI. The CDR3 contains 16 residues. V was cut by 4 bases and J by 7 bases, with 20 bases left in between. The CDR3 loop is CASSRLGGTTQQPQHF. CDR3 nucleotide sequence: TGTGCCAGCTCACGGCTTGGGGGGACGACCCAACAGCCCCAGCATTTT.

V is TRBV12-1 and J is TRBJ2-1; the D segment call TRBD2 is taken from the table without a DNA check. TRBV12-1 is shown as a pseudogene. The CDR3 runs to 19 residues. The chain's CDR3 is CASSFTSGRARVFDNEQFF. CDR3 DNA: TGTGCCAGCAGCTTTACTAGCGGGAGGGCCCGGGTATTCGACAATGAGCAGTTCTTC.

This chain connects TRBV7-9 to TRBJ1-1; 8 positions agree with TRBD1. Germline lookup yields CDR1 SEHNR and CDR2 FQNEAQ (reference sequence). The CDR3 spans 11 residues. This chain's CDR3 is CGGQVNTEAFF. The CDR3 region has the DNA TGTGGGGGACAGGTGAACACTGAAGCTTTCTTT.

The chain couples TRBV3-1 (or the pseudogene TRBV3-2) to TRBJ1-3, with a tentative D call TRBD1 (6 bases). Germline assignment: CDR1 LGHDT and CDR2 YNNKEL (reference sequence). The CDR3 spans 16 residues. V was pared by 4 bases and J by 0 bases, with 13 bases between. CDR3 protein: CASSPAQGHSGNTIYF. CDR3 DNA sequence: TGTGCCAGCAGCCCGGCTCAGGGGCACTCTGGAAACACCATATATTTT.

This clone was seen only a few times. The CDR3 loop is CASSPTGLGQPQHF. CDR3 DNA sequence: TGTGCCAGCTCACCGACAGGGCTGGGGCAGCCCCAGCATTTT. The V gene is TRBV18, the J gene TRBJ1-5; 7 nucleotides line up with TRBD1. This CDR3 has 14 residues. Germline V gene data show CDR1 as KGHSH and CDR2 as LQKENI. Losses at the gene ends were 3 bases for V and 7 bases for J; bases not matched to a gene: 6.